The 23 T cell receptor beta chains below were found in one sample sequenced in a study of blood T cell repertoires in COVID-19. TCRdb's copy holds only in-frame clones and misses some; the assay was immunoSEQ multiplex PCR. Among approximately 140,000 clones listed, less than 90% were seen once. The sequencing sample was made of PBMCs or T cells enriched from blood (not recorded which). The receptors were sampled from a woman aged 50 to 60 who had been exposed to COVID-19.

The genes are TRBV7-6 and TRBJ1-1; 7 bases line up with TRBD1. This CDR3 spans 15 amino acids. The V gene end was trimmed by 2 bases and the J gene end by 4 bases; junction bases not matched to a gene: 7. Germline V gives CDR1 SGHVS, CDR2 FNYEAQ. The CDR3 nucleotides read TGTGCCAGCAGCTTACAGGGGGAAGGAGTCACTGAAGCTTTCTTT. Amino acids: CASSLQGEGVTEAFF. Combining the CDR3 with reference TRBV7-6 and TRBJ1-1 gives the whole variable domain GAGVSQSPRYKVTKRGQDVALRCDPISGHVSLYWYRQALGQGPEFLTYFNYEAQQDKSGLPNDRFSAERPEGSISTLTIQRTEQRDSAMYRCASSLQGEGVTEAFFGQGTRLTVV.

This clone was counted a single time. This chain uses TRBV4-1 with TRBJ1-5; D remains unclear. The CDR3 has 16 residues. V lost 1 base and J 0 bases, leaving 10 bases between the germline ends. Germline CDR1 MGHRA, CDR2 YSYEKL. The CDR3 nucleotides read TGCGCCAGCAGCCAAGGTCTAGCGACTAGCAATCAGCCCCAGCATTTT. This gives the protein CASSQGLATSNQPQHF.

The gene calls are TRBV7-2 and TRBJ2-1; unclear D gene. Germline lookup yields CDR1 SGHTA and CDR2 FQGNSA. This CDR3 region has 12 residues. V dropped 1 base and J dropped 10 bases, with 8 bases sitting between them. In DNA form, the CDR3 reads TGTGCCAGCAGCTTAGATATCACAGAGCAGTTCTTC. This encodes CASSLDITEQFF.

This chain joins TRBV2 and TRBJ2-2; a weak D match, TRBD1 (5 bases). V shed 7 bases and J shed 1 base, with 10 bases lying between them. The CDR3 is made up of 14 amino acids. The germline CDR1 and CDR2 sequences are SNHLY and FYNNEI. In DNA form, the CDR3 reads TGTGCCAGCACTAGGGGCGAGAACACCGGGGAGCTGTTTTTT. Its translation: CASTRGENTGELFF.

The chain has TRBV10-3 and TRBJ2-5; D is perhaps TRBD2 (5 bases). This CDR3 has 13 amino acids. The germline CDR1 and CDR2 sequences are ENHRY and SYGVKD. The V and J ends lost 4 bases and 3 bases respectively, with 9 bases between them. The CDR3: CAISGGWEETQYF. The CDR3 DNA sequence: TGTGCCATCAGTGGCGGGTGGGAAGAGACCCAGTACTTC.

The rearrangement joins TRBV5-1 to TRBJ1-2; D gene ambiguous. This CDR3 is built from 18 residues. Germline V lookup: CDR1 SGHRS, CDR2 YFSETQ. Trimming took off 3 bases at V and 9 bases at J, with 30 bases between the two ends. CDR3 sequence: CASSWDTLRGSVVRSYTF. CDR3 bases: TGCGCCAGCAGCTGGGATACCCTCCGGGGAAGTGTAGTCCGAAGCTACACCTTC.

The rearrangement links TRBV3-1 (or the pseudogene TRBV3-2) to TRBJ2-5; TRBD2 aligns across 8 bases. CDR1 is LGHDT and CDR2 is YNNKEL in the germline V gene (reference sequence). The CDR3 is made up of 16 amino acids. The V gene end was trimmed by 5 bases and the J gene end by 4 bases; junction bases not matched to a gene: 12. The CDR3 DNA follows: TGTGCCAGCAGCGCGGGACTAGGGGCTTATGGAGAGACCCAGTACTTC. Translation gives CASSAGLGAYGETQYF.

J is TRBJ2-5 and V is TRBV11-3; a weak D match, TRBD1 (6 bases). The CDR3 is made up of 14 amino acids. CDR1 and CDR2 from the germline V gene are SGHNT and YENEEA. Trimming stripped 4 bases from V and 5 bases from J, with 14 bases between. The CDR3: CASSSYRDTETQYF. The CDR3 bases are TGTGCCAGCAGCTCTTACAGGGATACGGAGACCCAGTACTTC.

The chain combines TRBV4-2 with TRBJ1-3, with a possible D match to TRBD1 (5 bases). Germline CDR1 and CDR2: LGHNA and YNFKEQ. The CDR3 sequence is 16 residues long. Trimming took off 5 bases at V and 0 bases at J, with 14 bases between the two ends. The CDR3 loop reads CASSVTAGTSGNTIYF. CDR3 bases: TGTGCCAGCAGCGTGACAGCTGGAACCTCTGGAAACACCATATATTTT.

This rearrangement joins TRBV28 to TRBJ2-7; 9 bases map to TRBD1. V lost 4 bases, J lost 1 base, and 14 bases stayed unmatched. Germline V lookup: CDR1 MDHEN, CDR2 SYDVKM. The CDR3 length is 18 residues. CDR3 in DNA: TGTGCCAGCAGTTCCCCCCCGAGACAGGGGGTCCTATCCTACGAGCAGTACTTC. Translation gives CASSSPPRQGVLSYEQYF.

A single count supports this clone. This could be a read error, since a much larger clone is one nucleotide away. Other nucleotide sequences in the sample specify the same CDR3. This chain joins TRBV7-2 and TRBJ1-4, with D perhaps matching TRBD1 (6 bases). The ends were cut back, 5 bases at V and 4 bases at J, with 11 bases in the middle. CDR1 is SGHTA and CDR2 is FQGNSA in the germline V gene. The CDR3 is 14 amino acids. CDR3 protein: CASSPGQFNEKLFF. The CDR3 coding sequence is TGTGCCAGCAGCCCCGGACAGTTTAATGAAAAACTGTTTTTT.

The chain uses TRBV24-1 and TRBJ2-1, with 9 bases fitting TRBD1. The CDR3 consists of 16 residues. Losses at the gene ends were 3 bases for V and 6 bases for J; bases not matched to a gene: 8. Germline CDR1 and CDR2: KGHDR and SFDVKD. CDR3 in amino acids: CATSDPTGGRVNEQFF. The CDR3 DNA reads TGTGCCACCAGTGATCCTACAGGGGGCAGGGTCAATGAGCAGTTCTTC.

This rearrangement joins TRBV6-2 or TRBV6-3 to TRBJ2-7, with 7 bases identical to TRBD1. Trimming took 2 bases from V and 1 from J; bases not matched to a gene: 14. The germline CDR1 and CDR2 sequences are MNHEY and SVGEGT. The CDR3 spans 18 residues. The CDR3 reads CASSYGLGGSKSSYEQYF. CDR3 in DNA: TGTGCCAGCAGTTACGGATTAGGGGGCAGTAAATCATCCTACGAGCAGTACTTC.

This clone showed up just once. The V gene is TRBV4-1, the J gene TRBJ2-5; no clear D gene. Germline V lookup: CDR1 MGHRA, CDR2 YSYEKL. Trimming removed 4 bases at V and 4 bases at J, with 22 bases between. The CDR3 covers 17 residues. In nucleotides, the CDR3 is TGCGCCAGCAGCCTCCTCCCTGCGCCCTCCTCCCGAGAGACCCAGTACTTC. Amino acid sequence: CASSLLPAPSSRETQYF.

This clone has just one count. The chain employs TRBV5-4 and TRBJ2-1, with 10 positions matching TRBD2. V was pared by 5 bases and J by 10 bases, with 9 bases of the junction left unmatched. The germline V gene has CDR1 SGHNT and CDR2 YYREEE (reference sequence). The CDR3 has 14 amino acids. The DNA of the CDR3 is TGTGCCAGCAGTTCAGTAGCGGGAGGATCCGAGCAGTTCTTC. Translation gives CASSSVAGGSEQFF.

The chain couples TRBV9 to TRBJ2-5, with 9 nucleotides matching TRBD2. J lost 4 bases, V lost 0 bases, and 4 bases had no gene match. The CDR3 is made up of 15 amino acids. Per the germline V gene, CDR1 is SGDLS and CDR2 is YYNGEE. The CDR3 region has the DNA TGTGCCAGCAGCGTAGAGGGACTAGCTACAGAGACCCAGTACTTC. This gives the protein CASSVEGLATETQYF.

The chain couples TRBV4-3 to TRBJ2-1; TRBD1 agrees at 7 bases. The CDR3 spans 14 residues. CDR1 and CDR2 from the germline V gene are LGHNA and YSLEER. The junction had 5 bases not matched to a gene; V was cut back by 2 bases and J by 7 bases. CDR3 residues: CASSQTTGVNEQFF. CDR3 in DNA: TGCGCCAGCAGCCAAACCACAGGGGTGAATGAGCAGTTCTTC.

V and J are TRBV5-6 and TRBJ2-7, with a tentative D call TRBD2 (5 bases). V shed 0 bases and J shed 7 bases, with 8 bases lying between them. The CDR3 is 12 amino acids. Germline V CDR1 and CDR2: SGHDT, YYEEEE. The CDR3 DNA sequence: TGTGCCAGCAGCTTGGCCTCGGGGGAGCAGTACTTC. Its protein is CASSLASGEQYF.

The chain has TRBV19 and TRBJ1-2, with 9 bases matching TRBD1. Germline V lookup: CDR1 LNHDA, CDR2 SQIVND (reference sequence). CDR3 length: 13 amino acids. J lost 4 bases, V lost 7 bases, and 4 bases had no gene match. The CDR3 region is CASTRTGAYGYTF. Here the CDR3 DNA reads TGTGCCAGTACCAGGACAGGGGCCTATGGCTACACCTTC. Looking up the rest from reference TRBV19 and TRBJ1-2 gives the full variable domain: DGGITQSPKYLFRKEGQNVTLSCEQNLNHDAMYWYRQDPGQGLRLIYYSQIVNDFQKGDIAEGYSVSREKKESFPLTVTSAQKNPTAFYLCASTRTGAYGYTFGSGTRLTVV.

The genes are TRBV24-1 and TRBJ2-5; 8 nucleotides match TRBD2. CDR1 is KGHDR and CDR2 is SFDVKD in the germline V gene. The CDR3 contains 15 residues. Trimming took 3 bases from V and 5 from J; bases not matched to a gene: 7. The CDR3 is CATSDRSGGQETQYF. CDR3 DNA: TGTGCCACCAGTGATCGTTCGGGGGGGCAGGAGACCCAGTACTTC.

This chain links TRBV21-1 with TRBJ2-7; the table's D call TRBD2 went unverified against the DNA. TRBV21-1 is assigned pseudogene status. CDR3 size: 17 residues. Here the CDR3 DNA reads TGTGCCAGCAGCAAAGGGGGGCCAGCGGGAGCTAGGTACGAGCAGTACTTC. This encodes CASSKGGPAGARYEQYF.

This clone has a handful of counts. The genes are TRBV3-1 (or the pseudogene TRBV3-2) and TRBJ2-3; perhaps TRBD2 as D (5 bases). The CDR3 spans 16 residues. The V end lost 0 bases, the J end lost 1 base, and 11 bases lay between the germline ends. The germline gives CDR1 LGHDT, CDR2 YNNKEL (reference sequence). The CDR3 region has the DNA TGTGCCAGCAGCCAAGAGATAGTAGCGCGCACAGATACGCAGTATTTT. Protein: CASSQEIVARTDTQYF.

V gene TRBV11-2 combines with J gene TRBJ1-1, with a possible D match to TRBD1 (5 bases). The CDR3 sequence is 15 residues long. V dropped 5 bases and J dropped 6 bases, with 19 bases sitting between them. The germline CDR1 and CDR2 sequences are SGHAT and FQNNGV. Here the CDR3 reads CASSIRPTAGPEAFF. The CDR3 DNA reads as TGTGCCAGCAGCATCCGCCCCACCGCGGGGCCTGAAGCTTTCTTT.